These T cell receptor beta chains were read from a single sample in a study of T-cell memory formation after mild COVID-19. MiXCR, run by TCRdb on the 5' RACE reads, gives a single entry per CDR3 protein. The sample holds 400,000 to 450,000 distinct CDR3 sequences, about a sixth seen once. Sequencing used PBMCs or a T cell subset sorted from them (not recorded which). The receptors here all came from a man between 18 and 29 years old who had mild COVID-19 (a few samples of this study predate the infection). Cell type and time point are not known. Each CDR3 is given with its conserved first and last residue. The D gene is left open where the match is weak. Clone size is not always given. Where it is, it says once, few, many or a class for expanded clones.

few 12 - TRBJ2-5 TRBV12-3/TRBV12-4 TGTGCCAGCAGTAGGGGGGAAGAGACCCAGTACTTC CASSRGEETQYF
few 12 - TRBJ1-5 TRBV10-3 TGTGCCATCAGTGATAACAATCAGCCCCAGCATTTT CAISDNNQPQHF
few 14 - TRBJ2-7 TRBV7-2 TGTGCCAGCAGCTTAATGGCGCTCTCCTACGAGCAGTACTTC CASSLMALSYEQYF
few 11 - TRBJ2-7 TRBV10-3 TGTGCCATCAGTGACACCTACGAGCAGTACTTC CAISDTYEQYF
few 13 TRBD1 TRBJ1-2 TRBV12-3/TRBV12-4 TGTGCCAGCAGTTTAATGACAGGGAAGGGCTACACCTTC CASSLMTGKGYTF
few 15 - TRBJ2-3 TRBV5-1 TGCGCCAGCATGGCCAGCCTACTCTACACAGATACGCAGTATTTT CASMASLLYTDTQYF
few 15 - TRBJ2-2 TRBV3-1 TGTGCCAGCAGCCAACTCGTGGGGTCCGGCGGGGAGCTGTTTTTT CASSQLVGSGGELFF
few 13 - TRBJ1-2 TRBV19 TGTGCCAGTAGTCAAGCTTTAGAGGGCGGCTACACCTTC CASSQALEGGYTF
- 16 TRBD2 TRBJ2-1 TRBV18 TGTGCCAGCTCACCTTTGCTAGCGGGGGAGTACAATGAGCAGTTCTTC CASSPLLAGEYNEQFF
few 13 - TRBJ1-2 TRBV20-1 TGCAGTGCTAAGAACCCAGCTAACTATGGCTACACCTTC CSAKNPANYGYTF
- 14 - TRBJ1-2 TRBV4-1 TGCGCCAGCAGCCAAGGGAGAGGGGACTATGGCTACACCTTC CASSQGRGDYGYTF
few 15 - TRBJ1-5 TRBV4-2 TGTGCCAGCAGCCAAGTGAGGAATAGCAATCAGCCCCAGCATTTT CASSQVRNSNQPQHF
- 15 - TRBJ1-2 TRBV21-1 TGTGCCAGCAGCCCGAAGGGGGCGCGCGGCTATGGCTACACCTTC CASSPKGARGYGYTF
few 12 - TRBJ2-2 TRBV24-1 TGTGCCACCAGTGTGAACACCGGGGAGCTGTTTTTT CATSVNTGELFF
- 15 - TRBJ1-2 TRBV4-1 TGCGCCAGCAGCCGATCCGGGCTCGAGGGGGATGGCTACACCTTC CASSRSGLEGDGYTF
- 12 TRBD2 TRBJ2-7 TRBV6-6 TGTGCCAGCCGGACTAGCTCCTACGAGCAGTACTTC CASRTSSYEQYF
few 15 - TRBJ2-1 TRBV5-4 TGTGCCAGCAGCTTGGCGGGGGGCGGGTCGTTTGAGCAGTTCTTC CASSLAGGGSFEQFF
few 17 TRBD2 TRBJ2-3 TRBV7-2 TGTGCCAGCAGCTTAGCCGGGACTAGCGGGGGCACAGATACGCAGTATTTT CASSLAGTSGGTDTQYF
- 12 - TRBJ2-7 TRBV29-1 TGCAGCGTGAGGTTATTCTCCTACGAGCAGTACTTC CSVRLFSYEQYF
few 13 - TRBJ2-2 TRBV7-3 TGTGCCAGCAGCTTAACTCTAGGTGCGGAGCTGTTTTTT CASSLTLGAELFF
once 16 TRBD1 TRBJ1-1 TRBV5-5 TGTGCCAGCACCGCGTCATCGACAGGGGTGTACACTGAAGCTTTCTTT CASTASSTGVYTEAFF
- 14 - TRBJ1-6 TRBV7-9 TGTGCCAGCCGGCCGACGGAATATAATTCACCCCTCCACTTT CASRPTEYNSPLHF
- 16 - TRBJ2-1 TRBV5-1 TGCGCCAGCAGCTTGGCGTTTAACCAAGGAGCCAATGAGCAGTTCTTC CASSLAFNQGANEQFF
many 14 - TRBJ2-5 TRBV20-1 TGCAGTGCTAGAGACACCGGGACCAAAGAGACCCAGTACTTC CSARDTGTKETQYF
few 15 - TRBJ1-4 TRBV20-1 TGCAGTGCTAGATTCGGGGCGGCGGTTAATGAAAAACTGTTTTTT CSARFGAAVNEKLFF
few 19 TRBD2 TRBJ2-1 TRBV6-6 TGTGCCAGCAGTTACTCGGGGCTAGCGGGGGGCCCTGCCTACAATGAGCAGTTCTTC CASSYSGLAGGPAYNEQFF
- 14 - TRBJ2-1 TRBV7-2 TGTGCCAGCAGCTTATCCAAGCAGGGAATCGAGCAGTTCTTC CASSLSKQGIEQFF
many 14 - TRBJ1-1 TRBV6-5 TGTGCCAGCAGTTACATGAGCCTCGGGACTGAAGCTTTCTTT CASSYMSLGTEAFF
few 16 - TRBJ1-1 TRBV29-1 TGCAGCGTTGAAGATTTCGGAGGTAGAGAGGACACTGAAGCTTTCTTT CSVEDFGGREDTEAFF
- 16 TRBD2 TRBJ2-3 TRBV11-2 TGTGCCAGCAGCTTAGTGAGCGGGGGGGCCTCAGATACGCAGTATTTT CASSLVSGGASDTQYF
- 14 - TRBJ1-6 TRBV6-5 TGTGCCAGCAGTTACGCGGGGACGAATTCACCCCTCCACTTT CASSYAGTNSPLHF
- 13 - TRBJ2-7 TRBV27 TGTGCCAGCAGTTTCAGGGCAGCCGACGAGCAGTACTTC CASSFRAADEQYF
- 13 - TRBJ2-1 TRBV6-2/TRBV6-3 TGTGCCAGCAGTTATGGGTTACGAGTCGAGCAGTTCTTC CASSYGLRVEQFF
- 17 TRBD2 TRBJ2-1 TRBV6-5 TGTGCCAGCAGTTACCGGCGTAGCGGGGGTCAGAACAATGAGCAGTTCTTC CASSYRRSGGQNNEQFF
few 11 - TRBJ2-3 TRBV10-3 TGTGCCATCAGTAGGGAAGATACGCAGTATTTT CAISREDTQYF
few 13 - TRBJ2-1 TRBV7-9 TGTGCCAGCAGCTTAGGTCTAGTTGCCGAGCAGTTCTTC CASSLGLVAEQFF
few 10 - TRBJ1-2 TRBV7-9 TGTGCCAGCAGCTTAGTTGGCTACACCTTC CASSLVGYTF
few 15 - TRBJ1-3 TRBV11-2 TGTGCCAGCAGCATAAGGGATTCAACTGGAAACACCATATATTTT CASSIRDSTGNTIYF
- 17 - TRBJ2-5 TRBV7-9 TGTGCCAGCAGCCGCCAGGCCTGGGGTCGGGGCTTAGAGACCCAGTACTTC CASSRQAWGRGLETQYF
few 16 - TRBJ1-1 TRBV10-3 TGTGCCATCAGTGAGGGTCCAGGGGTACGGAACACTGAAGCTTTCTTT CAISEGPGVRNTEAFF
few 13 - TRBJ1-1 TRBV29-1 TGCAGCGTTGAAGATAGTTCCGGGGTAAAAGCTTTCTTT CSVEDSSGVKAFF
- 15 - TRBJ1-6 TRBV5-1 TGCGCCAGCAGCCGGTGGACCCCAGAAGATTCACCCCTCCACTTT CASSRWTPEDSPLHF
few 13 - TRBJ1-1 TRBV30 TGTGCCGGGAGGAGGGTTTTAGGCACTGAAGCTTTCTTT CAGRRVLGTEAFF
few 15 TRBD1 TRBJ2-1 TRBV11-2 TGTGCCAGCAGGACCGGGACAGGGAACTACAATGAGCAGTTCTTC CASRTGTGNYNEQFF
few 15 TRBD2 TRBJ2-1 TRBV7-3 TGTGCCAGCAGTCTCGCGGCGGGGGCCTACAATGAGCAGTTCTTC CASSLAAGAYNEQFF
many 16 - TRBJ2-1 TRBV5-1 TGCGCCAGCACTCGGGTACCGATCAGCTCCTACAATGAGCAGTTCTTC CASTRVPISSYNEQFF
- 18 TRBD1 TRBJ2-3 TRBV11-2 TGTGCCAGCAGCTTACCCTGGACAGGGGAGGATGTTGGAGATACGCAGTATTTT CASSLPWTGEDVGDTQYF
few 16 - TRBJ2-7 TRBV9 TGTGCCAGCAGCGGAGAGGGGAGAGAGGGCTCCTACGAGCAGTACTTC CASSGEGREGSYEQYF
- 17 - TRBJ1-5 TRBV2 TGTGCCAGCAGTGCTGGGAGGGTCCTTAATAGCAATCAGCCCCAGCATTTT CASSAGRVLNSNQPQHF
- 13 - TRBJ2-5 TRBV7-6 TGTGCCAGCAGCCTAAGAATGAGGGAGACCCAGTACTTC CASSLRMRETQYF
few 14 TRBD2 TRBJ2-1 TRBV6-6 TGTGCCAGCAGAACCGGGACTATTCCTAATGAGCAGTTCTTC CASRTGTIPNEQFF
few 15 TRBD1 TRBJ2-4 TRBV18 TGTGCCAGCTCACCACCCGGGACAGAAAAAAACATTCAGTACTTC CASSPPGTEKNIQYF
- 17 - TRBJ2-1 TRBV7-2 TGTGCCAGCAGCTTAGCCCTGGCGGCAGGCACCTACAATGAGCAGTTCTTC CASSLALAAGTYNEQFF
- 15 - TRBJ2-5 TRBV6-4 TGTGCCAGCAGCCCCGGGGGCTCCGGGGGGGAGACCCAGTACTTC CASSPGGSGGETQYF
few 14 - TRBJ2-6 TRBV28 TGTGCCAGCAGTTTAATCCCTGGGGCCAACGTCCTGACTTTC CASSLIPGANVLTF
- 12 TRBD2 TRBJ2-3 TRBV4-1 TGCGCCAGCAGCCCCCTGGGACTAGTAAGGTATTTT CASSPLGLVRYF
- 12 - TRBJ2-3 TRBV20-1 TGCAGTGCTATGGGACCGTCAGATACGCAGTATTTT CSAMGPSDTQYF
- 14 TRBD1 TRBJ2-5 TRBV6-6 TGTGCCAGCAGAGGACAGGGGGCTAAGGAGACCCAGTACTTC CASRGQGAKETQYF
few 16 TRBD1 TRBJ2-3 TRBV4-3 TGCGCCAGCAGCCTACGGACCGGGACAGGACCAGATACGCAGTATTTT CASSLRTGTGPDTQYF
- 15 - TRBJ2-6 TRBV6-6 TGTGCCAGCCGACTAGGCGTCTCTGGGGCCAATGTCCTGACTTTC CASRLGVSGANVLTF